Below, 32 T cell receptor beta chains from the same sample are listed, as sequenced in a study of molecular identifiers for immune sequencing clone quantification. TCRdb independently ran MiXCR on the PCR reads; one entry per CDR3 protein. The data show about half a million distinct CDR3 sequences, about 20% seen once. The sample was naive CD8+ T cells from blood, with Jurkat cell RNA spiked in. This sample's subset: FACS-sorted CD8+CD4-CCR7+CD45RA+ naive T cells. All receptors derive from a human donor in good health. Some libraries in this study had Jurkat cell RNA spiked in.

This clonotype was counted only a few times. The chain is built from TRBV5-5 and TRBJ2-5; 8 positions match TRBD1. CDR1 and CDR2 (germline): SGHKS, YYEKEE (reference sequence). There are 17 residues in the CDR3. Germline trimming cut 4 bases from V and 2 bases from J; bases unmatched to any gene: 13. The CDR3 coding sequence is TGTGCCAGCAGCGAAGACAGGGGAAAGGTTCGGCAAGAGACCCAGTACTTC. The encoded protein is CASSEDRGKVRQETQYF.

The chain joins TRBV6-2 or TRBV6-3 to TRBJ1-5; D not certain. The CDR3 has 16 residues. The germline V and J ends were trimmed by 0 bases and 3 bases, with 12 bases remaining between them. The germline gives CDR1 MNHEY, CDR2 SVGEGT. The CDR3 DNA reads TGTGCCAGCAGTTACTCTTTGACACGCTTCAATCAGCCCCAGCATTTT. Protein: CASSYSLTRFNQPQHF.

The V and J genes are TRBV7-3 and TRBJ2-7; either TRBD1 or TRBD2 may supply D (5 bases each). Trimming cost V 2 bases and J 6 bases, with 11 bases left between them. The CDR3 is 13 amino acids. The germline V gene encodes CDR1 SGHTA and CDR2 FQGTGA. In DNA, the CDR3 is TGTGCCAGCAGCTTACTCGGTGGGGGCGAGCAGTACTTC. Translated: CASSLLGGGEQYF.

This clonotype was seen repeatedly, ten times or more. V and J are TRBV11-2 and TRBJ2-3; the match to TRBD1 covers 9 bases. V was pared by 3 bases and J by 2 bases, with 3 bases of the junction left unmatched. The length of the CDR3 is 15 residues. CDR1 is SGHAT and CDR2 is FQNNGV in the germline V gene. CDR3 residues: CASSFGQGSTDTQYF. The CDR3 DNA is TGTGCCAGCAGCTTTGGACAGGGGTCCACAGATACGCAGTATTTT.

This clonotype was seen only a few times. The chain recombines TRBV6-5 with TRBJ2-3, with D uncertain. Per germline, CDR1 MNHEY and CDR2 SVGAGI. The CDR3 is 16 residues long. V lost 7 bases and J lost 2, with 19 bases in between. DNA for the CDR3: TGTGCCAGCACCCCTTTTGCAGGCTATTTCACAGATACGCAGTATTTT. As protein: CASTPFAGYFTDTQYF.

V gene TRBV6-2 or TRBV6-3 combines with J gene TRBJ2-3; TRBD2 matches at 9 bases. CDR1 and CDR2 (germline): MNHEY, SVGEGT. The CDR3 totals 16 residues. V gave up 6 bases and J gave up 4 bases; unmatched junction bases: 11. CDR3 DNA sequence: TGTGCCAGCAGCCAACTCCGAGCGGGAGGAGCAGATACGCAGTATTTT. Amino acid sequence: CASSQLRAGGADTQYF.

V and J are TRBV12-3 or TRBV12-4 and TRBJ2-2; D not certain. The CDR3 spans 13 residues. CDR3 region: CVSGGSGTGELFF. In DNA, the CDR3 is TGTGTATCAGGCGGTTCAGGCACCGGGGAGCTGTTTTTT.

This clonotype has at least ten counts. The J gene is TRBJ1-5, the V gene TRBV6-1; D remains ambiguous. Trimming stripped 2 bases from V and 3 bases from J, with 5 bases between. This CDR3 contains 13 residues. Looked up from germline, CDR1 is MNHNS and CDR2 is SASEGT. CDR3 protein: CASSEFPNQPQHF. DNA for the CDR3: TGTGCCAGCAGTGAATTCCCCAATCAGCCCCAGCATTTT.

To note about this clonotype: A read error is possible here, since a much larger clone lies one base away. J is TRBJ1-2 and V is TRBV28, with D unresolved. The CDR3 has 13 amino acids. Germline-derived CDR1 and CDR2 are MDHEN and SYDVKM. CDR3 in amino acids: CASSLSRNYGYAF. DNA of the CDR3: TGTGCCAGCAGTTTGTCGAGAAACTATGGCTACGCCTTC.

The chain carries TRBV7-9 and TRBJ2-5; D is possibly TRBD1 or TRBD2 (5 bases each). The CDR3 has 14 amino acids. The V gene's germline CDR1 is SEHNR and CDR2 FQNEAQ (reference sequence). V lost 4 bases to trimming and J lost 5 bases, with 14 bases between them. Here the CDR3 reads CASSSRDGWETQYF. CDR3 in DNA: TGTGCCAGCAGCTCCAGGGACGGTTGGGAGACCCAGTACTTC.

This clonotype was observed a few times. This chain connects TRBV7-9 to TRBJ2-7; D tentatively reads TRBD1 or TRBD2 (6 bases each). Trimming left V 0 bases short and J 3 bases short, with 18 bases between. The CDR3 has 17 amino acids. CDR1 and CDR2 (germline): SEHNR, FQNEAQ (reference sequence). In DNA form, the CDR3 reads TGTGCCAGCAGCTTAGCCCGGGGGAGAGGACAGTTCTACGAGCAGTACTTC. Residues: CASSLARGRGQFYEQYF.

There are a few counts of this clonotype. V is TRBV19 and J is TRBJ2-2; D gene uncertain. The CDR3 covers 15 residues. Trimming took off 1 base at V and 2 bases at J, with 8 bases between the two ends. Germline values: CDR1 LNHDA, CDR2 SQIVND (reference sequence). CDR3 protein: CASSIAGLNTGELFF. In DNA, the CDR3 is TGTGCCAGTAGTATAGCCGGGCTCAACACCGGGGAGCTGTTTTTT. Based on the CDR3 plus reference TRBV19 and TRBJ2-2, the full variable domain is DGGITQSPKYLFRKEGQNVTLSCEQNLNHDAMYWYRQDPGQGLRLIYYSQIVNDFQKGDIAEGYSVSREKKESFPLTVTSAQKNPTAFYLCASSIAGLNTGELFFGEGSRLTVL.

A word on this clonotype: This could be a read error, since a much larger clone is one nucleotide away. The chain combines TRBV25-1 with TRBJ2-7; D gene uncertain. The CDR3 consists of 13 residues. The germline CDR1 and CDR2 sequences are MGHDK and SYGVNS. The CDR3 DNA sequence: TGTGCCTGCAGTGAACCAAACTACTACGAGCAGTACTTC. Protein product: CACSEPNYYEQYF.

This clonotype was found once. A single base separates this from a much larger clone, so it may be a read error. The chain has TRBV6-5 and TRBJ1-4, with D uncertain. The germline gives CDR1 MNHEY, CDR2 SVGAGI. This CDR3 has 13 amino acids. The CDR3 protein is CASSLVTNEKLSF. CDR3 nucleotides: TGTGCCAGCAGCCTCGTAACTAATGAAAAACTGTCTTTT.

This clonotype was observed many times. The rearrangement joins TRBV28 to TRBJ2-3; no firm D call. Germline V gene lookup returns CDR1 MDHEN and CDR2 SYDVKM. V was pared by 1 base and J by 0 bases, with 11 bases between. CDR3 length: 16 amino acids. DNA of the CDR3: TGTGCCAGCAGTTTATATCCGGGTTCCAGCACAGATACGCAGTATTTT. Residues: CASSLYPGSSTDTQYF.

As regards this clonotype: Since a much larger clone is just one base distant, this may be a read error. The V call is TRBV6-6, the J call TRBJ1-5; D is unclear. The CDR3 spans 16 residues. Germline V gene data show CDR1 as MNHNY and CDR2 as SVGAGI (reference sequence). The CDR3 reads CTSSYPAPLWNQPQHF. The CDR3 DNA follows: TGTACCAGCAGTTATCCGGCACCACTTTGGAATCAGCCCCAGCATTTT.

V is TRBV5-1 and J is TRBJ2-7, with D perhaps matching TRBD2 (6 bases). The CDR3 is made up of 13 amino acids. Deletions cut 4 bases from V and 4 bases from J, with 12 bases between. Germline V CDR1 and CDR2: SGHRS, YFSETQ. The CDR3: CASSHTRGYEQYF. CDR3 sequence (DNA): TGCGCCAGCAGCCACACCCGGGGGTACGAGCAGTACTTC.

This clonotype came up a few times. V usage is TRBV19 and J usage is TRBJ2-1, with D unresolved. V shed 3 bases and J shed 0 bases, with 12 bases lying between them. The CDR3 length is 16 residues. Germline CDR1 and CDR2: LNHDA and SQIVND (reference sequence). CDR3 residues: CASSILRQSSYNEQFF. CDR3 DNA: TGTGCCAGTAGTATTCTTAGGCAGAGCTCCTACAATGAGCAGTTCTTC.

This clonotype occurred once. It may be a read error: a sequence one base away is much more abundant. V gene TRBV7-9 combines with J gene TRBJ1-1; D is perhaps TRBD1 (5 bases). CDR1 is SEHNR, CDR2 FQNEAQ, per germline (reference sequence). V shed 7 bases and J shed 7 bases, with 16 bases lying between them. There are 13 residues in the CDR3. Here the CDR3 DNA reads TGTGCCAGCAACACCAAACACCAGGGTGAAGCTTTCTTT. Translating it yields CASNTKHQGEAFF.

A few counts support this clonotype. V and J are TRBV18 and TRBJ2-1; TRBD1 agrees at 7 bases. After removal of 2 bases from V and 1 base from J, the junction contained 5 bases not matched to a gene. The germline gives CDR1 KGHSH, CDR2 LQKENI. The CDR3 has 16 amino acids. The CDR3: CASSPTDRVSYNEQFF. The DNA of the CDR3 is TGTGCCAGCTCACCAACCGACAGGGTATCCTACAATGAGCAGTTCTTC. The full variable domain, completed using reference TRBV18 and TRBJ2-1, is NAGVMQNPRHLVRRRGQEARLRCSPMKGHSHVYWYRQLPEEGLKFMVYLQKENIIDESGMPKERFSAEFPKEGPSILRIQQVVRGDSAAYFCASSPTDRVSYNEQFFGPGTRLTVL.

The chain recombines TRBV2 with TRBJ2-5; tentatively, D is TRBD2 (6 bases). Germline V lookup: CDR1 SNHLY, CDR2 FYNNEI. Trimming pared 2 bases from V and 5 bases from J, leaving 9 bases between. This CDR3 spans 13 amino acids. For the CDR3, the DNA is TGTGCCAGCAGTGAATCTGCGGGGGAGACCCAGTACTTC. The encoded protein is CASSESAGETQYF.

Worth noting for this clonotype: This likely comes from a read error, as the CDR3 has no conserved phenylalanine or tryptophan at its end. For the CDR3, the DNA is TGTGCCTGGAGTAATGGGGCTGGCTCCTACGAGCAGTACTAC. It translates to CAWSNGAGSYEQYY. This chain joins TRBV30 and TRBJ2-7; D possibly corresponds to TRBD1 (5 bases). Germline V gives CDR1 GTSNPN, CDR2 SVGIG (reference sequence). V lost 2 bases and J lost 0, with 11 bases in between. This CDR3 is built from 14 residues.

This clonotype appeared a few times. The CDR3 loop reads CASTLINQVWGSTDTQYF. The CDR3 nucleotides are TGTGCCAGCACCCTCATTAATCAAGTTTGGGGTAGCACAGATACGCAGTATTTT. The V gene is TRBV6-2 or TRBV6-3, the J gene TRBJ2-3; the D is unclear. The CDR3 is 18 residues long. Germline V gene data show CDR1 as MNHEY and CDR2 as SVGEGT. V lost 7 bases and J 0 bases, leaving 23 bases between the germline ends.

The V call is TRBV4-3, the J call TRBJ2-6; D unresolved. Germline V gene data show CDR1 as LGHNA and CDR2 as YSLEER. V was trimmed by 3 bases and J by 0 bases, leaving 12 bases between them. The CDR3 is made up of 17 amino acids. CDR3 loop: CASSQEGSSSGANVLTF. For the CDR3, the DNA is TGCGCCAGCAGCCAGGAAGGATCTAGCTCTGGGGCCAACGTCCTGACTTTC.

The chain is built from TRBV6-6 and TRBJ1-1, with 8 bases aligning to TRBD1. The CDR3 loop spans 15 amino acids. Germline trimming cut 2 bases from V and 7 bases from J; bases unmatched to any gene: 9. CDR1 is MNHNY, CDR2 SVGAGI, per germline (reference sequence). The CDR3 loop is CASSYVLQGANEAFF. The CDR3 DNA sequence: TGTGCCAGCAGTTACGTCCTCCAGGGGGCAAATGAAGCTTTCTTT.

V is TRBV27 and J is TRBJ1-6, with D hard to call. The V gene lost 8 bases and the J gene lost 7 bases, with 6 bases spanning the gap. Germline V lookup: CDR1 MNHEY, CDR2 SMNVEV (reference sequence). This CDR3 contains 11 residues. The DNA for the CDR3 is TGTGCCAGCGGGCGGAATTCACCCCTCCACTTT. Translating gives CASGRNSPLHF.

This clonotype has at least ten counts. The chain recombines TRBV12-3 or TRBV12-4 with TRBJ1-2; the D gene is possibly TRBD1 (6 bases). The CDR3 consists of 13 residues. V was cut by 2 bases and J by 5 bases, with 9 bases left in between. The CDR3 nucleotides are TGTGCCAGCAGTTTAACGGGGGCGTATGGCTACACCTTC. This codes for CASSLTGAYGYTF.

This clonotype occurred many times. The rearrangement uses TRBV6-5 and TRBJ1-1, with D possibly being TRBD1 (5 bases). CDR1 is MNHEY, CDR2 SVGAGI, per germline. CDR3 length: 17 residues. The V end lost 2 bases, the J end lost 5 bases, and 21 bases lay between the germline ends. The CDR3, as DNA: TGTGCCAGCAGTTACCCGCGTTTGGGGGGGAAAGGGACTGAAGCTTTCTTT. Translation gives CASSYPRLGGKGTEAFF.

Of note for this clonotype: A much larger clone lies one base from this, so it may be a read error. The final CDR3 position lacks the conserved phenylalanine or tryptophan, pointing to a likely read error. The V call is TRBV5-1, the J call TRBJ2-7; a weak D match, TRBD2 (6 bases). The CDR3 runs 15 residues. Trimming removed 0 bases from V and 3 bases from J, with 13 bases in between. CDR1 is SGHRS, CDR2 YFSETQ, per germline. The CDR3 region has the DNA TGCGCCAGCAGCTTGGTTGGCGGGAACTACTACGAGCAGTACCTC. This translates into CASSLVGGNYYEQYL.

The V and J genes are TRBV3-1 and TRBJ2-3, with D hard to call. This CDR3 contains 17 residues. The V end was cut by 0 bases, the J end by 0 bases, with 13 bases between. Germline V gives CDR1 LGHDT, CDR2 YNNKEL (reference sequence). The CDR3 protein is CASSQERSVRSTDTQYF. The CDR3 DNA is TGTGCCAGCAGCCAAGAGAGGTCGGTCAGAAGCACAGATACGCAGTATTTT.

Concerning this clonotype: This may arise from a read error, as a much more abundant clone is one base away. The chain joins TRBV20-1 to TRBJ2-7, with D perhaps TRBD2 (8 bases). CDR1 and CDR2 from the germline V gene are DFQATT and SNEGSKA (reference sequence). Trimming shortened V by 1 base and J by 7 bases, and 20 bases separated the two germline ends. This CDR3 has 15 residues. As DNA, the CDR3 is TGCAGTGCTAGAGGTTTGGGACTAGTCAGGGGGGAGCAGTACTTC. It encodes CSARGLGLVRGEQYF.

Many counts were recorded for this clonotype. The CDR3 sequence: CSAGTSSIYTSTDTQYF. The DNA for the CDR3 is TGCAGTGCCGGGACTTCGAGTATTTACACTAGCACAGATACGCAGTATTTT. The chain links TRBV20-1 to TRBJ2-3, with D perhaps matching TRBD2 (6 bases). Germline V CDR1 and CDR2: DFQATT, SNEGSKA (reference sequence). The CDR3 has 17 amino acids. Deletions cut 6 bases from V and 0 bases from J, with 22 bases between.